Following are 8 T cell receptor beta chains from one sample sequenced in a study of shared T cell receptors in the human thymus. Assay used: immunoSEQ multiplex PCR; TCRdb lists only in-frame clones, some missing. Among approximately 660,000 clones listed, roughly 90% were seen once. The sample was also linked to a second study, of human thymus T cells.

Specimen: thymocytes. The source is a boy under two years old with a congenital heart defect.

This clone has a handful of counts. The chain uses TRBV19 and TRBJ2-2; TRBD2 agrees at 11 bases. After removal of 10 bases from V and 0 bases from J, the junction contained 19 bases not matched to a gene. The germline V gene encodes CDR1 LNHDA and CDR2 SQIVND (reference sequence). The CDR3 sequence is 20 residues long. The CDR3 loop reads CATTPRLAGPQNSNTGELFF. In DNA, the CDR3 is TGTGCCACTACCCCCCGACTAGCGGGACCCCAAAACTCGAACACCGGGGAGCTGTTTTTT.

The rearrangement uses TRBV4-1 and TRBJ2-7; 11 positions agree with TRBD2. J was trimmed by 3 bases and V by 4 bases; bases with no gene match: 5. This CDR3 is 15 amino acids long. Germline V gene sequence: CDR1 MGHRA, CDR2 YSYEKL. Written as DNA, the CDR3 is TGCGCCAGCAGCCGCGGACTAGCGGGCGTCTACGAGCAGTACTTC. It specifies CASSRGLAGVYEQYF.

This clone has just a few counts. This chain links TRBV4-3 with TRBJ1-4; a weak D match, TRBD1 (6 bases). Between the trimmed V and J ends, which lost 4 bases and 6 bases, there was a span of 15 bases. The CDR3 totals 15 residues. Germline CDR1 LGHNA, CDR2 YSLEER. CDR3 sequence reads: CASSLPRGGDEKLFF. DNA of the CDR3: TGCGCCAGCAGCCTGCCGCGGGGGGGCGATGAAAAACTGTTTTTT.

The rearrangement links TRBV2 to TRBJ2-7, with TRBD1 matching over 9 bases. The CDR3 contains 14 residues. V was clipped by 4 bases and J by 2 bases; unmatched bases: 3. In germline, CDR1 is SNHLY, CDR2 FYNNEI. CDR3 sequence (DNA): TGTGCCAGCAGTGCCGGGACAGGGCCCTACGAGCAGTACTTC. Its protein product is CASSAGTGPYEQYF. The full variable domain, in which reference TRBV2 and TRBJ2-7 provide the parts outside the CDR3, is EPEVTQTPSHQVTQMGQEVILRCVPISNHLYFYWYRQILGQKVEFLVSFYNNEISEKSEIFDDQFSVERPDGSNFTLKIRSTKLEDSAMYFCASSAGTGPYEQYFGPGTRLTVT.

V gene TRBV28 combines with J gene TRBJ2-3; 8 nucleotides match TRBD1. Germline assignment: CDR1 MDHEN and CDR2 SYDVKM. The CDR3 is made up of 14 amino acids. Trimming took 8 bases from V and 0 from J; bases not matched to a gene: 4. The CDR3 loop reads CASGRGQSTDTQYF. In DNA, the CDR3 is TGTGCCAGCGGCAGGGGGCAAAGCACAGATACGCAGTATTTT.

This sequence joins TRBV19 and TRBJ1-5; 9 bases are a match to TRBD1. This CDR3 has 16 residues. Germline trimming cut 6 bases from V and 0 bases from J; bases unmatched to any gene: 6. Germline assignment: CDR1 LNHDA and CDR2 SQIVND (reference sequence). CDR3 nucleotides: TGTGCCAGTAGCAATCGGGACAGGGCTAGCAATCAGCCCCAGCATTTT. Its translation is CASSNRDRASNQPQHF.

The J gene is TRBJ2-7, the V gene TRBV28; 8 bases agree with TRBD2. The CDR3 is 19 residues long. Losses at the gene ends were 6 bases for V and 1 base for J; bases not matched to a gene: 20. Germline CDR1 is MDHEN and CDR2 is SYDVKM. CDR3 loop: CASSLSKPHLAGTSYEQYF. In DNA form, the CDR3 reads TGTGCCAGCAGCCTCTCCAAACCCCACCTAGCGGGCACTTCCTACGAGCAGTACTTC.

The chain carries TRBV5-4 and TRBJ2-7, with 7 positions matching TRBD2. Germline trimming cut 4 bases from V and 0 bases from J; bases unmatched to any gene: 13. CDR3 length: 17 amino acids. Germline loops: CDR1 SGHNT, CDR2 YYREEE (reference sequence). The CDR3 reads CASSPAPGSSGSYEQYF. The CDR3 DNA follows: TGTGCCAGCAGCCCTGCCCCAGGGTCTAGCGGCTCCTACGAGCAGTACTTC.